This TCR beta chain was retrieved from a study of blood T cell repertoires in COVID-19 (dated by TCRdb to 2020 to 2022). As for the study more broadly: Samples covering the acute and convalescent phases of COVID-19 were provided by collaborators in the United States, Italy and Spain. The material from the prospective study consisted of cDNA or gDNA derived from T cells, B-cell-depleted T cells, or PBMCs. Deeply sampled blood TCRbeta repertoires from subjects exposed to, actively infected with, or recovered from COVID-19 were included in the dataset. The repertoires were released in a freely available public database meant as a resource for research on the immune response to SARS-CoV-2. The samples were drawn from the first 160 participants of the ongoing ImmuneRACE study and from 950 to 1,500 subjects provided by 6 global collaborators. A de-identified subject ID, COVID-19 status, age in years and sex were almost always included in the sample metadata. Where HLA class I and class II types were available, the types were taken from metadata supplied by the sample provider, not from assay-based typing.

Each collaborating institution followed its own protocols to collect whole blood in K2EDTA tubes. For TCRbeta analysis, collaborator samples were shipped as frozen whole blood, as isolated PBMCs, or as DNA extracted from either sample type. TCRbeta CDR3 regions were amplified from genomic DNA by means of the immunoSEQ Assay, a bias-controlled multiplex PCR. For the original study's pipeline: Within the assay, amplification of reference gene primers was used to estimate how many nucleated cells each sample contained. To quantify the absolute abundance of each unique TCRbeta CDR3 rearrangement, sequence reads were collapsed and filtered. For each sample, productive Simpson clonality was calculated as the square root of Simpson's diversity index across productive rearrangements. Drawn from immuneACCESS, this table holds only the in-frame rearrangements with V and J called that TCRdb kept. Clones are partly lost; checked studies trace under half to an unresolved V gene and leave the rest unexplained. V, J and clone size were drawn from that table, and D and trimming were deduced from the DNA. The sample table shows about 200,000 clones, and under 90% are seen once. The ten top clones hold about a fifth of the sample.

This clone was counted a single time. Its antigen is still unknown. No base qualities exist here, and no much larger clone lies one base off it. Findings and caveats that apply to the study as a whole: How much clinical and demographic metadata was included differed by source and by participant, and the metadata was provided uncurated.

V and J are trimmed by 6 bases and 6 bases, and the gene matches miss 9 bases of the junction. The CDR3 goes from the cysteine to the phenylalanine over 15 residues. CDR3 DNA is the only sequence kept; it has 45 bases, read in frame from the first base. The germline V gene specifies MDHEN as CDR1 and SYDVKM as CDR2. What was sequenced was peripheral blood. This chain joins TRBV28 to TRBJ1-5; TRBD1 lines up with 9 middle nucleotides. This TCR derives from a human donor in a cohort sampled during active COVID-19. The CDR3 in this case is CASSSPTGGRQPQHF. The nucleotides read TGTGCCAGCAGCTCGCCGACAGGGGGACGTCAGCCCCAGCATTTT.